This T cell receptor beta chain was retrieved from a study of Ad26.COV2.S vaccination and SARS-CoV-2 variants. Across the whole study: Intramuscular Ad26.COV2.S doses were given once or twice, 56 days apart.

Note on this clone: Antigen: not known.

Treatment specified: roughly 19 received Ad26.COV2.S at low or high dose, single or two shots; about five received placebo; per-sample allocation not given. Day 63 after the first injection of vaccine or placebo was the sampling time. Aged 18-55 years, donor was enrolled in Boston in about 2020. Method: immunoSEQ multiplex PCR; TCRdb's copy keeps in-frame clones and lacks some. The data show about 460,000 clones, 80% to 90% seen once. Study-level points and caveats: Analytic work on TCR breadth and depth might have understated the full extent of total T cell responses. Vaccinees showed greater spike-specific TCR breadth than placebo recipients.

Germline V gene data show CDR1 as LNHDA and CDR2 as SQIVND (reference sequence). Trimming pared 4 bases from V and 7 bases from J, leaving 10 bases between. This CDR3 is 13 amino acids long. Sample: peripheral blood, taken in a trial of Ad26.COV2.S vaccine versus placebo. This TCR came from a person aged 18-65 years who received the Ad26.COV2.S COVID-19 vaccine or a placebo. The J gene is TRBJ2-2, the V gene TRBV19; D uncertain. As DNA, the CDR3 is TGTGCCAGTAGTACTTCAGAGGTCGGGGAGCTGTTTTTT. The encoded protein is CASSTSEVGELFF. Combining the CDR3 with reference TRBV19 and TRBJ2-2 gives the whole variable domain DGGITQSPKYLFRKEGQNVTLSCEQNLNHDAMYWYRQDPGQGLRLIYYSQIVNDFQKGDIAEGYSVSREKKESFPLTVTSAQKNPTAFYLCASSTSEVGELFFGEGSRLTVL.